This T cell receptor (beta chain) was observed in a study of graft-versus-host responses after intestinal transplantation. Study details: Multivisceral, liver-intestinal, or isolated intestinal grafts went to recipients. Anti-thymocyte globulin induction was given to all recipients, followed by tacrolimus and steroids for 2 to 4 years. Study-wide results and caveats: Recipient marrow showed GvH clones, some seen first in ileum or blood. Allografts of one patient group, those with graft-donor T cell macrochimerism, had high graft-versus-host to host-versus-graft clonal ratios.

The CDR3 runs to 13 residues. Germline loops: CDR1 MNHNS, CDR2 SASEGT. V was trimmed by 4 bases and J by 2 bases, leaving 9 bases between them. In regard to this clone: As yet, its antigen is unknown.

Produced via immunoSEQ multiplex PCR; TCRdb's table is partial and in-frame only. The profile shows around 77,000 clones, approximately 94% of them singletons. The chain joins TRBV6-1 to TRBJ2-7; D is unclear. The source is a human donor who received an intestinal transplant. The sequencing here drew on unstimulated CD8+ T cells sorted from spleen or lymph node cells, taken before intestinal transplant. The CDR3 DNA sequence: TGTGCCAGCAGTGTGGCCGGCGCCTACGAGCAGTACTTC. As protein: CASSVAGAYEQYF.